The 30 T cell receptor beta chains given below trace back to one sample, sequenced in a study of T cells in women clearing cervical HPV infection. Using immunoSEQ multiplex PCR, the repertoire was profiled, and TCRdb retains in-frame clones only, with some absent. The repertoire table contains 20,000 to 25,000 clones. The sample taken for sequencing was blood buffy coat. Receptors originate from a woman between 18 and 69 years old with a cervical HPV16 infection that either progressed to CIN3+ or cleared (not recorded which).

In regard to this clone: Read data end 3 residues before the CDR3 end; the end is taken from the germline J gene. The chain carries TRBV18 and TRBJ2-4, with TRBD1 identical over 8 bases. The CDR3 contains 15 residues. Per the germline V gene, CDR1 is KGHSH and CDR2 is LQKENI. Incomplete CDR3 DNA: TGTGCCAGCTCACCCGGGACAGGCCTTAACTATGGT. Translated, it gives CASSPGTGLNYG. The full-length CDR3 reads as CASSPGTGLNYGQYF.

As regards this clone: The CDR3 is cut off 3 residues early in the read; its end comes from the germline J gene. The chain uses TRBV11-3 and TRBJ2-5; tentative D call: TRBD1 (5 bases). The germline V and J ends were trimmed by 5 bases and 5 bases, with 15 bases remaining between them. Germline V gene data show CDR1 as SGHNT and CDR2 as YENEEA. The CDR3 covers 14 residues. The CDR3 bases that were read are TGTGCCAGCAGCCTAGGGGCTACCCACGAGACC. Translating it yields CASSLGATHET. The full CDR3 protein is CASSLGATHETQYF.

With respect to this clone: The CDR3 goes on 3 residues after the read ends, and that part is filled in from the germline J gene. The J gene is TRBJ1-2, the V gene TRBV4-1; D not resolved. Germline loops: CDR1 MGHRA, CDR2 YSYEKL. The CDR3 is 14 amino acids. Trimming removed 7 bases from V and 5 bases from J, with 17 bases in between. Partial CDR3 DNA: TGCGCCAGCAACCCCCTACCCTCCATTTATGGC. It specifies CASNPLPSIYG. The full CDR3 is CASNPLPSIYGYTF.

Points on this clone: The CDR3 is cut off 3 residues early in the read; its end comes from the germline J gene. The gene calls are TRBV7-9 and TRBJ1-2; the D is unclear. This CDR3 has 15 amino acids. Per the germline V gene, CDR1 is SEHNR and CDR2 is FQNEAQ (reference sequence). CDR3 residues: CASSESPSPSYDYTF. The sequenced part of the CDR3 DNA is TGTGCCAGCAGCGAGTCCCCAAGTCCCTCCTACGAC.

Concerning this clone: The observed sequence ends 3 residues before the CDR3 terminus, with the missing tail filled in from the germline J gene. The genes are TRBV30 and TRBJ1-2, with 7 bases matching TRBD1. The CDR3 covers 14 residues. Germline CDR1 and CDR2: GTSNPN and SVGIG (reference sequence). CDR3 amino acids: CAWTNPGGTGDYTF. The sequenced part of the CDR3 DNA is TGTGCCTGGACTAACCCCGGGGGTACAGGGGAC.

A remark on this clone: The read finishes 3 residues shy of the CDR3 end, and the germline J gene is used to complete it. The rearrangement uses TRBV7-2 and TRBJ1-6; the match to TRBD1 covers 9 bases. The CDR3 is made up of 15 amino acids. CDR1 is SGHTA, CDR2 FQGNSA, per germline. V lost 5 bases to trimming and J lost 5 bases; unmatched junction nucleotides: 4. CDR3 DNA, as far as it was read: TGTGCCAGCAGCGGACAGGGGCGGGATAATTCACCC. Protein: CASSGQGRDNSP. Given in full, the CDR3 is CASSGQGRDNSPLHF.

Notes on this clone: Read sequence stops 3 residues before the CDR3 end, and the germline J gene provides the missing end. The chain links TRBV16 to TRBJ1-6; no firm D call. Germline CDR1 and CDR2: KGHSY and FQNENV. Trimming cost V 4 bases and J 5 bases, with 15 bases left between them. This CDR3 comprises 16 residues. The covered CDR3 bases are TGTGCCAGCAGCCCTCGCGGGAGACAAAATAATTCACCC. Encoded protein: CASSPRGRQNNSP. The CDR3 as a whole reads CASSPRGRQNNSPLHF.

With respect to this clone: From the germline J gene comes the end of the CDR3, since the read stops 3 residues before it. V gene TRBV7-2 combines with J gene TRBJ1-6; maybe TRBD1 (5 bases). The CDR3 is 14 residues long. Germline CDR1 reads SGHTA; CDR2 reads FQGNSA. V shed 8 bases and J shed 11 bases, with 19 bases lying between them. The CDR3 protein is CASELRSGNPPLHF. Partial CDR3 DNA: TGTGCCAGCGAGCTTAGGTCAGGGAACCCACCC.

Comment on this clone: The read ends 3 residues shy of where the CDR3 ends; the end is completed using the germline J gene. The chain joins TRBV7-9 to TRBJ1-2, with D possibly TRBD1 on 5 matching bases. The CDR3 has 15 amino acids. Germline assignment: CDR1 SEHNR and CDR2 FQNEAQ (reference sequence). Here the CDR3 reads CASSPRMGLSYDYTF. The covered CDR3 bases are TGTGCCAGCAGCCCCCGAATGGGACTTTCCTACGAC.

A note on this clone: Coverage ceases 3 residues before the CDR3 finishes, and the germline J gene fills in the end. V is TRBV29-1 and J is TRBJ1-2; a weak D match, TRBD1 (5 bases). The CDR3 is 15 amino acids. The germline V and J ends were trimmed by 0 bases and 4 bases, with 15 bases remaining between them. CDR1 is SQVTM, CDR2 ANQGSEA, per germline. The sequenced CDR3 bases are TGCAGCGTTGAAGATCGGGGGACGGCTCGCTATGGC. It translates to CSVEDRGTARYG. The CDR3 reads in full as CSVEDRGTARYGYTF.

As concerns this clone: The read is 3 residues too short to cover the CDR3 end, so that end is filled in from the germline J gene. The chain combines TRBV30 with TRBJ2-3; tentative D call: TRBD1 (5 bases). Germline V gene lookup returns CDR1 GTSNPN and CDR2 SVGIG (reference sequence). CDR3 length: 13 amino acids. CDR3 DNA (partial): TGTGCCTGGAGGTTTGGGGCTGATCAGCCG. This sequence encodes CAWRFGADQP. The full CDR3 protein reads CAWRFGADQPQYF.

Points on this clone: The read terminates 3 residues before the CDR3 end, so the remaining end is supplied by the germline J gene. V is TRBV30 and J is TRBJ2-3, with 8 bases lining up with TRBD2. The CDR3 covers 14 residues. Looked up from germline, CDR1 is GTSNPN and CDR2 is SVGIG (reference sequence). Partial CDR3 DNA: TGTGCCTGGGTTAAGAGCGGGAGCGCGGAGACG. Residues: CAWVKSGSAET. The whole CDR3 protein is CAWVKSGSAETQYF.

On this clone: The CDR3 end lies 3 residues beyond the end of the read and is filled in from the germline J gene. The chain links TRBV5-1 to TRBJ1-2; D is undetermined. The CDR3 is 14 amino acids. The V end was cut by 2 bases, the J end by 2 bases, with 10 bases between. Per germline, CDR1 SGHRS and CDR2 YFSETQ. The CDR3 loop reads CASSLGYSNYGYTF. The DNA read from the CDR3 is TGCGCCAGCAGCTTAGGTTATTCGAACTATGGC.

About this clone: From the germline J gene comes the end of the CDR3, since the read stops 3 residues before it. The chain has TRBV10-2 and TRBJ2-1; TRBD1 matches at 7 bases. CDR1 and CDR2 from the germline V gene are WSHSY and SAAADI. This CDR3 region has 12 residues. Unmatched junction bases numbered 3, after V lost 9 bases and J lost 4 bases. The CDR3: CASTDRYNEQFF. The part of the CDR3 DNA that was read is TGCGCCAGTACGGACAGGTACAATGAG.

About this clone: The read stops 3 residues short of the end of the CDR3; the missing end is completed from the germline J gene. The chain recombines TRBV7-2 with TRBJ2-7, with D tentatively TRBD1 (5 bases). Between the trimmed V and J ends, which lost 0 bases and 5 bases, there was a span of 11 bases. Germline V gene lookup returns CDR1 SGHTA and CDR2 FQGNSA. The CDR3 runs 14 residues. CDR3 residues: CASSLAPQVNEQYF. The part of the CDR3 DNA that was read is TGTGCCAGCAGCTTAGCCCCACAGGTTAACGAG.

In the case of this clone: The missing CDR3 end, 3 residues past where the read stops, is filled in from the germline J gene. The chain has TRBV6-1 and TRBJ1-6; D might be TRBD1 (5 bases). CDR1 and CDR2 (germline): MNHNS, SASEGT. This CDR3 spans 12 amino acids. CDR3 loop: CASSEARGPLHF. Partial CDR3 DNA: TGTGCCAGCAGTGAGGCACGGGGGCCC.

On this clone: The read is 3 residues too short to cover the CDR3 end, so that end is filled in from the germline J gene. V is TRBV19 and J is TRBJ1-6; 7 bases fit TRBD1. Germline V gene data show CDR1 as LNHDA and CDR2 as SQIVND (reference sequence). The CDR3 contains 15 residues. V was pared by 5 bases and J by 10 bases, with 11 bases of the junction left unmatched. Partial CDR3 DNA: TGTGCCAGTAGTCCTTCGACAGGGAGAGAATCACCC. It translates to CASSPSTGRESP. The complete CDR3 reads CASSPSTGRESPLHF.

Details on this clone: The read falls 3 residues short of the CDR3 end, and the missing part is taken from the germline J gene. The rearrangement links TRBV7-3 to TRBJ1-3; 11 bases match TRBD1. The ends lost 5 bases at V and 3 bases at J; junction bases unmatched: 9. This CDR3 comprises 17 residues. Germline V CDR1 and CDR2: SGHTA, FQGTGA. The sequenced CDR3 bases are TGTGCCAGCAGCCACCGGGACAGGGGGATTTATGGAAACACC. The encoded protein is CASSHRDRGIYGNT. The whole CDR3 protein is CASSHRDRGIYGNTIYF.

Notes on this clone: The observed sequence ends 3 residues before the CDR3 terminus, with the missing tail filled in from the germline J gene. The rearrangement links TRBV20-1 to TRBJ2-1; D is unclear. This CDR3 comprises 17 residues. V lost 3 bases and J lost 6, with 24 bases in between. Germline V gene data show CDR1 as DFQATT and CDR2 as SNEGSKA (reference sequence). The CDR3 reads CSASGLPTLLSRNEQFF. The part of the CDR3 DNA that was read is TGCAGTGCTAGCGGGTTGCCGACTTTGCTGTCGCGCAATGAG.

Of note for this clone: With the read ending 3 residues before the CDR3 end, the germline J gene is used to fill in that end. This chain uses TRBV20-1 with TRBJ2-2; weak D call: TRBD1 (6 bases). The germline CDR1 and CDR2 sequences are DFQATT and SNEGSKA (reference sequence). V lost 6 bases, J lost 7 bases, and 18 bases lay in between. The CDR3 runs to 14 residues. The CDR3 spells CSAVALGAGGELFF. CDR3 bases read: TGCAGTGCAGTTGCTCTGGGGGCAGGCGGGGAG.

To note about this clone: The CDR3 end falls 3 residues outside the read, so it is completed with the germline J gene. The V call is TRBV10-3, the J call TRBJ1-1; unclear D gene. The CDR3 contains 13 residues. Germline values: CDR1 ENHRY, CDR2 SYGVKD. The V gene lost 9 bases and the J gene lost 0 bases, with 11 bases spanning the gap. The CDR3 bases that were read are TGTGCCATTGCCAGAGATATGAACACTGAA. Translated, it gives CAIARDMNTE. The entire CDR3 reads CAIARDMNTEAFF.

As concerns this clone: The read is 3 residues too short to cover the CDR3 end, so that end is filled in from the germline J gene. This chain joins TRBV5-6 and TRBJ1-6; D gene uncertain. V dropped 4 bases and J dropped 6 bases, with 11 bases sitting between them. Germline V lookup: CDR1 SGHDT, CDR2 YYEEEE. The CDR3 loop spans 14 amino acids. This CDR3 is CASSQTQFNSPLHF. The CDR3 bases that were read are TGTGCCAGCAGCCAAACACAGTTTAATTCACCC.

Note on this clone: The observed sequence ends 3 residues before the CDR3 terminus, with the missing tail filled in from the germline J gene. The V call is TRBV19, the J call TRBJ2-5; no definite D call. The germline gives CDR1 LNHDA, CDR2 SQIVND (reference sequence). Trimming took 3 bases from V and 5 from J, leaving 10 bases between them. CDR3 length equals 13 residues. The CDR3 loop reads CASSITRRETQYF. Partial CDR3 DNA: TGTGCCAGTAGTATTACTCGCAGGGAGACC. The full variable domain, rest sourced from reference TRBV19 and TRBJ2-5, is DGGITQSPKYLFRKEGQNVTLSCEQNLNHDAMYWYRQDPGQGLRLIYYSQIVNDFQKGDIAEGYSVSREKKESFPLTVTSAQKNPTAFYLCASSITRRETQYFGPGTRLLVL.

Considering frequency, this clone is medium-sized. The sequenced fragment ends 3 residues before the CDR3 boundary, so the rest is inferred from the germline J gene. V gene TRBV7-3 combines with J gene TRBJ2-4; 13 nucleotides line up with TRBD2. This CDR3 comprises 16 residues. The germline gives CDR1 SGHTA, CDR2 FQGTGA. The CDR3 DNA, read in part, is TGTGCCAGCAGCCCCACGAGCGTGGGACTAGCGGGATGT. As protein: CASSPTSVGLAGC. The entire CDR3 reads CASSPTSVGLAGCQYF.

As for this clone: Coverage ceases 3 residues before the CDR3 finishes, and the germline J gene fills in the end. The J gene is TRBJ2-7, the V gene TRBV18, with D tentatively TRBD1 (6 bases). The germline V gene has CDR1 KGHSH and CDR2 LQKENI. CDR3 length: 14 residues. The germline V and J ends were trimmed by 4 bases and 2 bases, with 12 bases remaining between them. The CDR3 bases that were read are TGTGCCAGCTCACTAGCAGGGGCAACCTACGAG. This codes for CASSLAGATYE. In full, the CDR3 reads CASSLAGATYEQYF.

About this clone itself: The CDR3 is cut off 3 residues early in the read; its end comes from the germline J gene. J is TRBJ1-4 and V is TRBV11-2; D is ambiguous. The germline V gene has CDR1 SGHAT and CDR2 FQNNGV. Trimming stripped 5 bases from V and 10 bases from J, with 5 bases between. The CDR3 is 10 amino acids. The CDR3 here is CASSIGKLFF. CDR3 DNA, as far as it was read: TGTGCCAGCAGCATCGGAAAA.

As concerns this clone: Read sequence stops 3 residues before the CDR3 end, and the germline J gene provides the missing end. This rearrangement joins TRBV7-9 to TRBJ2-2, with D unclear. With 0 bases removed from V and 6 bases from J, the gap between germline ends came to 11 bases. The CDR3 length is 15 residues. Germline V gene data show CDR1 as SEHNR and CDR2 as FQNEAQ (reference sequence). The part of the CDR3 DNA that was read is TGTGCCAGCAGCTTAGCGATTTCTAGGTCCGGGGAG. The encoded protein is CASSLAISRSGE. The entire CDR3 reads CASSLAISRSGELFF.

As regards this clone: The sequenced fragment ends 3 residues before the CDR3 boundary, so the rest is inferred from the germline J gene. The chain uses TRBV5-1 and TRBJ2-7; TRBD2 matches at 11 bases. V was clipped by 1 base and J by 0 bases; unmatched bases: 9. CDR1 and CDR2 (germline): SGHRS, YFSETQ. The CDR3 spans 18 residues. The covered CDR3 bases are TGCGCCAGCAGCTTGCAGACTAGCGGGGTCGCGAGCTCCTACGAG. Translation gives CASSLQTSGVASSYE. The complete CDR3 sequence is CASSLQTSGVASSYEQYF.

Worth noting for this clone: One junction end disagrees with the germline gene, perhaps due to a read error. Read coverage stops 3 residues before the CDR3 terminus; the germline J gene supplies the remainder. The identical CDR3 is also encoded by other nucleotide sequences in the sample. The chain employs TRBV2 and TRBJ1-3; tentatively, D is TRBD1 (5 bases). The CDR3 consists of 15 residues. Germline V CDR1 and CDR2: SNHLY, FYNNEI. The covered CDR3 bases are TGTGCCAGCAGTAAACAGGACGGTCTCGGAAACACG. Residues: CASSKQDGLGNT. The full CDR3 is CASSKQDGLGNTIYF.

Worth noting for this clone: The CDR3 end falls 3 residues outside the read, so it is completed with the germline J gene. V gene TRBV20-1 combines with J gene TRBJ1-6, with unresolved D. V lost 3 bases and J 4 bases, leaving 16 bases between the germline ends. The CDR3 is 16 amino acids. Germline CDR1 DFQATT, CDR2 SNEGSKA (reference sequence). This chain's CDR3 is CSAREREFTYNSPLHF. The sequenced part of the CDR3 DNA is TGCAGTGCTAGGGAGCGGGAATTTACTTATAATTCACCC.